Presented here are 5 T cell receptor beta chains from one specimen sequenced in a study of blood T cells in healthy people across ages. A J-beta primer mix and a sample-barcoded 5' primer were used in a second PCR of about 7 to 12 cycles. TCRdb processed the 5' RACE reads anew with MiXCR; each CDR3 protein has one entry. The table shows around 780,000 distinct CDR3 sequences, with more than 25% occurring only once. Another study also made use of these data, one on T cells of mothers and their children.

Sequencing was performed on blood. Every receptor here comes from a boy younger than 18 in good health.

This clonotype showed up just a few times. The gene calls are TRBV28 and TRBJ2-7; maybe TRBD1 (6 bases). The CDR3 has 16 residues. With 2 bases removed from V and 2 bases from J, the gap between germline ends came to 16 bases. Germline CDR1 MDHEN, CDR2 SYDVKM. CDR3 loop: CASSLVLGDTTYEQYF. CDR3 sequence (DNA): TGTGCCAGCAGTTTAGTGCTCGGGGACACGACCTACGAGCAGTACTTC. The full variable domain, completed using reference TRBV28 and TRBJ2-7, is DVKVTQSSRYLVKRTGEKVFLECVQDMDHENMFWYRQDPGLGLRLIYFSYDVKMKEKGDIPEGYSVSREKKERFSLILESASTNQTSMYLCASSLVLGDTTYEQYFGPGTRLTVT.

This clonotype was seen a handful of times. The chain joins TRBV28 to TRBJ2-7; D perhaps matches TRBD2 (6 bases). V was pared by 6 bases and J by 5 bases, with 17 bases between. The CDR3 contains 14 residues. Per the germline V gene, CDR1 is MDHEN and CDR2 is SYDVKM. The CDR3 spells CASSSRLDWNEQYF. CDR3 sequence (DNA): TGTGCCAGCAGCTCTAGACTAGATTGGAACGAGCAGTACTTC.

This sequence joins TRBV14 and TRBJ2-7; D is unclear. The CDR3 covers 13 residues. V lost 2 bases and J 2 bases, leaving 7 bases between the germline ends. Per germline, CDR1 SGHDN and CDR2 FVKESK. The CDR3 DNA sequence: TGTGCCAGCAGCCAACCCCCAGCCTACGAGCAGTACTTC. It yields the protein CASSQPPAYEQYF.

The chain recombines TRBV12-3 or TRBV12-4 with TRBJ2-6, with D possibly being TRBD2 (7 bases). This CDR3 comprises 16 residues. Trimming cost V 2 bases and J 2 bases, with 10 bases left between them. CDR3 region: CASSLRGGAGANVLTF. The CDR3 DNA follows: TGTGCCAGCAGTTTAAGGGGGGGCGCTGGGGCCAACGTCCTGACTTTC.

The gene calls are TRBV7-8 and TRBJ1-4; TRBD1 matches 7 bases. This CDR3 is built from 12 residues. Germline V CDR1 and CDR2: SGHVS, FQNEAQ. The V and J ends lost 1 base and 13 bases, in that order; junction bases with no gene match: 3. The CDR3 protein is CASSLEGARLFF. Written as DNA, the CDR3 is TGTGCCAGCAGCTTAGAGGGGGCGCGACTGTTTTTT.